These 3 T cell receptor beta chains originate from one sample sequenced in a study of T cells in Graves' hyperthyroidism and ophthalmopathy. Amplified TCR beta CDR3 regions came from RNA transcripts. The TCR CDR3 first-round RT-PCR relied on the HTBI primer set. TCRdb processed the multiplex PCR reads anew with MiXCR; each CDR3 protein has one entry. Of more than 600,000 distinct CDR3 sequences listed, about 15% are singletons. Specimen: blood. The receptors here all came from a man aged 18 to 35 with Graves' hyperthyroidism.

This clonotype was found many times. The gene calls are TRBV12-3 or TRBV12-4 and TRBJ1-4; the D gene is possibly TRBD1 (6 bases). Trimming stripped 5 bases from V and 4 bases from J, with 14 bases between. CDR3 length: 15 residues. CDR3 bases: TGTGCCAGCAGTCGCTCGGGGGCGGGTAATGAAAAACTGTTTTTT. This encodes CASSRSGAGNEKLFF.

This clonotype was picked up many times. The V gene is TRBV10-2, the J gene TRBJ2-1; a weak D match, TRBD2 (6 bases). CDR1 is WSHSY and CDR2 is SAAADI in the germline V gene. The V end lost 3 bases, the J end lost 9 bases, and 18 bases lay between the germline ends. The CDR3 is made up of 15 amino acids. CDR3 sequence (DNA): TGCGCCAGCAGTGATTGGGGAGGACCGCAATTTGAGCAGTTCTTC. It codes for CASSDWGGPQFEQFF.

This clonotype has ten or more counts. The chain links TRBV12-3 or TRBV12-4 to TRBJ2-3; 9 bases match TRBD2. V dropped 8 bases and J dropped 4; count of bases not matched to a gene: 7. The CDR3 contains 14 residues. CDR3 nucleotides: TGTGCCAGCCGGCCGGGACTAGCAGCAGATACGCAGTATTTT. Its translation: CASRPGLAADTQYF.